Ten or more counts support the clone carrying this T cell receptor beta chain. Antigen specificity is unknown. The data belong to a study of T-cell reconstitution after alpha-beta-depleted transplantation in children. The study's findings and limits: From surviving recipient T cells and thymic progenitors came the high day-60 TCRbeta diversity observed in some patients. T-cell counts and diversity at one year following transplant were attributed mainly to newly produced T cells. After transplant, at about two months, alpha-beta T cells were reportedly derived from several hundred expanded graft clones.

The authors prepared the TCRbeta library with unique molecular identifiers. TCRdb ran MiXCR on the PCR reads and lists one entry per CDR3 protein. The sample records about 460,000 distinct CDR3 sequences, about an eighth being singletons. The length of the CDR3 is 13 residues. Trimming took 0 bases from V and 7 from J; bases not matched to a gene: 4. Germline CDR1 is DFQATT and CDR2 is SNEGSKA (reference sequence). This sequence originates from a female patient aged 2-10 years who had a stem cell transplant for aplastic anemia, so the T cells may come from the graft donor. The sequencing used PBMCs, mostly from graft donor cells, collected 180 days after TCRalphabeta/CD19-depleted stem cell transplant. The chain employs TRBV20-1 and TRBJ1-1, with 8 bases lining up with TRBD1. The DNA of the CDR3 is TGCAGTGCTAGAGAGACAGGGGAGAGTGAAGCTTTCTTT. As protein: CSARETGESEAFF.